Included here is one T cell receptor beta chain sequence, with context. Study processing details: Reference gene primer amplification gave estimated nucleated cell counts. This table comes from immunoSEQ multiplex PCR, and its TCRdb copy is limited to in-frame clones, with some not included. V and J calls and clone size are given by that table; D and trimming were obtained from the DNA. The repertoire has 150,000 to 200,000 clones, more than 75% of them found once; the top ten carry around 2.7%. The data originate from a study of blood T cell repertoires in COVID-19. The overall study: Sites across the United States, Italy and Spain contributed samples from acute and convalescent COVID-19. PBMCs, B-cell-depleted T cells, or T cells provided the cDNA or gDNA that made up the material.

The CDR3 consists of 16 residues. V lost 2 bases and J lost 4, with 18 bases in between. Germline V CDR1 and CDR2: MNHEY, SMNVEV (reference sequence). The chain carries TRBV27 and TRBJ2-7; the D gene is possibly TRBD1 (5 bases). The sequencing input was peripheral blood. The TCR was taken from a man aged 35 to 55 with active or convalescent COVID-19. The CDR3 is CASSLNPGRAMYEQYF. The CDR3 region has the DNA TGTGCCAGCAGTTTAAACCCTGGCAGGGCCATGTACGAGCAGTACTTC.